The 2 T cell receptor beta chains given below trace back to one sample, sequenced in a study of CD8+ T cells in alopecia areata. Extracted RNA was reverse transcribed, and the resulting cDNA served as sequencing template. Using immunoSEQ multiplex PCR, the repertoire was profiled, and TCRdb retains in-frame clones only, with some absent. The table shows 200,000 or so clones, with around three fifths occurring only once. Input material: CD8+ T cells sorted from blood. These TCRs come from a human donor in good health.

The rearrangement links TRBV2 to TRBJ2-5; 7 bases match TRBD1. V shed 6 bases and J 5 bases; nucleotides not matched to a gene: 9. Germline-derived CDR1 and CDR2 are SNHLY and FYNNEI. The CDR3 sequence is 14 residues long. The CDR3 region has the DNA TGTGCCAGCAGGCCGACAGGGTCTCTGGAGACCCAGTACTTC. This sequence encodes CASRPTGSLETQYF.

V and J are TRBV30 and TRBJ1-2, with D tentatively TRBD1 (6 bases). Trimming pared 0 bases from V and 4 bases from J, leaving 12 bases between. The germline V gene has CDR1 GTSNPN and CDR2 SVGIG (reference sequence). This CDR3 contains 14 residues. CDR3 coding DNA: TGTGCCTGGAGTGTACAGGGCGCAATCTATGGCTACACCTTC. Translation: CAWSVQGAIYGYTF.